These 3 T cell receptor beta chains originate from one sample sequenced in a study of blood T cell repertoires in COVID-19. The data were produced by immunoSEQ multiplex PCR, yet TCRdb's version contains in-frame clones alone and is incomplete. There are about 100,000 clones in the sample; approximately 82% occur only once, and just over 4% lies in the top ten. The sample consisted of peripheral blood. The receptors shown here come from a woman in her 70s with acute or convalescent COVID-19.

The V and J genes are TRBV11-2 and TRBJ1-3, with D possibly being TRBD1 (6 bases). The CDR3 consists of 16 residues. Germline CDR1 and CDR2: SGHAT and FQNNGV. Trimming took 5 bases from V and 2 from J, leaving 16 bases between them. CDR3 sequence: CASSLAGQYTGNTIYF. CDR3 in DNA: TGTGCCAGCAGCCTGGCTGGACAGTACACTGGAAACACCATATATTTT. The full variable domain, completed using reference TRBV11-2 and TRBJ1-3, is EAGVAQSPRYKIIEKRQSVAFWCNPISGHATLYWYQQILGQGPKLLIQFQNNGVVDDSQLPKDRFSAERLKGVDSTLKIQPAKLEDSAVYLCASSLAGQYTGNTIYFGEGSWLTVV.

The chain couples TRBV7-3 to TRBJ2-1; no clear D gene. The CDR3 has 15 amino acids. From germline, CDR1 is SGHTA and CDR2 FQGTGA. V lost 0 bases and J lost 8, with 14 bases in between. The CDR3 is CASSLTGGSTDEQFF. The CDR3 bases are TGTGCCAGCAGCTTAACCGGCGGTTCAACGGATGAGCAGTTCTTC.

This chain uses TRBV7-9 with TRBJ2-7; 7 nucleotides match TRBD1. The CDR3 has 14 amino acids. The junction had 10 bases not matched to a gene; V was cut back by 5 bases and J by 6 bases. CDR1 is SEHNR and CDR2 is FQNEAQ in the germline V gene (reference sequence). The CDR3 here is CASSRQGTDSEQYF. CDR3 DNA: TGTGCCAGCAGCAGACAGGGTACGGATTCCGAGCAGTACTTC.